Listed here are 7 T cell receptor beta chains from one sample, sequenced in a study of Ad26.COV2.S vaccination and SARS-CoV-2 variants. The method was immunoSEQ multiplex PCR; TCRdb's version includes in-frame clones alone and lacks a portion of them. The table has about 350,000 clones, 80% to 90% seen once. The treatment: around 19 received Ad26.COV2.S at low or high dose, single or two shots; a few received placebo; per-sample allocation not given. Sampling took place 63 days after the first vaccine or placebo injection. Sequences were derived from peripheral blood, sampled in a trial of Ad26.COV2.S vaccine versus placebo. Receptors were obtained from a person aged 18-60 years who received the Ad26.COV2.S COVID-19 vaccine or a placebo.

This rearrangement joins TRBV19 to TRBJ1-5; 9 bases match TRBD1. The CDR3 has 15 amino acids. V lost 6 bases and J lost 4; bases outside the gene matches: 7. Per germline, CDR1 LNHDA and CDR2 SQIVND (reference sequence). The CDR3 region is CASRGDRAGNQPQHF. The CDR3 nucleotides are TGTGCCAGTAGAGGGGACAGGGCGGGGAATCAGCCCCAGCATTTT.

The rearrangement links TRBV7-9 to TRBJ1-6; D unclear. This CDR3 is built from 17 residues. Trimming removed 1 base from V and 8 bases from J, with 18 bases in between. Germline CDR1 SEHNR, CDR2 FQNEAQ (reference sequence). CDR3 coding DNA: TGTGCCAGCAGCTTAGTATCCCTCCGTGATGTACATTCACCCCTCCACTTT. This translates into CASSLVSLRDVHSPLHF.

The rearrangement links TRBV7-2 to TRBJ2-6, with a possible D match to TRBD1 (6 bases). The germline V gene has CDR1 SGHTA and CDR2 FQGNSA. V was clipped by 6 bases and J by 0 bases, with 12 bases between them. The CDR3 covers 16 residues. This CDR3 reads CASSQRGGSGANVLTF. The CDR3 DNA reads TGTGCCAGCAGTCAGAGAGGGGGCTCTGGGGCCAACGTCCTGACTTTC. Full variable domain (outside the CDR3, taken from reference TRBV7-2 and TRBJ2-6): GAGVSQSPSNKVTEKGKDVELRCDPISGHTALYWYRQSLGQGLEFLIYFQGNSAPDKSGLPSDRFSAERTGGSVSTLTIQRTQQEDSAVYLCASSQRGGSGANVLTFGAGSRLTVL.

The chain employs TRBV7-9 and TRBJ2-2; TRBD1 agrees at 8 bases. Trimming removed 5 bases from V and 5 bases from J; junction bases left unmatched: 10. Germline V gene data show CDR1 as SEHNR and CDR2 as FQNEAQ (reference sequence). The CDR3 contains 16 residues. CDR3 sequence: CASSRQGQGETGELFF. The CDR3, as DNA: TGTGCCAGCAGCCGCCAAGGACAGGGTGAAACCGGGGAGCTGTTTTTT.

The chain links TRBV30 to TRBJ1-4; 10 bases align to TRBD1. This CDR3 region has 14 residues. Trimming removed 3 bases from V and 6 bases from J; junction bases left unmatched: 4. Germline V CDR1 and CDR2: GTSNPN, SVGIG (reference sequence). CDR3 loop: CAWSPGTGDEKLFF. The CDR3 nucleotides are TGTGCCTGGAGCCCCGGGACAGGGGATGAAAAACTGTTTTTT. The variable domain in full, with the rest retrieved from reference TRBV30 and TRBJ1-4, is SQTIHQWPATLVQPVGSPLSLECTVEGTSNPNLYWYRQAAGRGLQLLFYSVGIGQISSEVPQNLSASRPQDRQFILSSKKLLLSDSGFYLCAWSPGTGDEKLFFGSGTQLSVL.

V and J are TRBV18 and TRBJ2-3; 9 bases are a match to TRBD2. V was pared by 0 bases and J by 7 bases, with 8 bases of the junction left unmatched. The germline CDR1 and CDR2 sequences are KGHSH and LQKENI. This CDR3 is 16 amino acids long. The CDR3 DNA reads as TGTGCCAGCTCACCACCGCTCGGGACTAGCTCAAATACGCAGTATTTT. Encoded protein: CASSPPLGTSSNTQYF.

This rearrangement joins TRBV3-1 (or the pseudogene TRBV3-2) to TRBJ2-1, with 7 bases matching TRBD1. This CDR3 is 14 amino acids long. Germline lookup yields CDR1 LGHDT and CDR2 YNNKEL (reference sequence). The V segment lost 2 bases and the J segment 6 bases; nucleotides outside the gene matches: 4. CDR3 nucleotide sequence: TGTGCCAGCAGCCAAATAGCAGGGGGCAATGAGCAGTTCTTC. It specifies CASSQIAGGNEQFF.